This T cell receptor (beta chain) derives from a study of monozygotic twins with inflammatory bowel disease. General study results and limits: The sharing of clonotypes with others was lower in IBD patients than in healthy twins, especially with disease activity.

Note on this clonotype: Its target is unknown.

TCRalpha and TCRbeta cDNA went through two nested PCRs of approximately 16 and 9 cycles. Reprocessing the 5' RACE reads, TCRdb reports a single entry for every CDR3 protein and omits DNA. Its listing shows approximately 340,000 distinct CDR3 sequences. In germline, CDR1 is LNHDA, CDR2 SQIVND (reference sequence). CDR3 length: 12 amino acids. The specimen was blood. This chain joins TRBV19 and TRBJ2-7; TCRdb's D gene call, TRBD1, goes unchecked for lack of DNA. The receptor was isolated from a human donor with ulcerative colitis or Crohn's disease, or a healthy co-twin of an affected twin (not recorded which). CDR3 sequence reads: CASKGRDWGQYF.